These 2 T cell receptor beta chains share one sample of origin, sequenced in a study of CD4+ T cells in melanoma. Clones were read by immunoSEQ multiplex PCR, and TCRdb kept only the in-frame ones, dropping some. Counted here are tens of thousands of clones, approximately 80% occurring once; the ten biggest clones make up about 3.5%. The sequenced material came from cells from a culture (not recorded whether cultured in vitro). The receptor source for this set is a human donor with melanoma.

The chain links TRBV9 to TRBJ1-1, with D perhaps matching TRBD1 (5 bases). The CDR3 has 15 amino acids. With 5 bases removed from V and 5 bases from J, the gap between germline ends came to 19 bases. Germline V gene lookup returns CDR1 SGDLS and CDR2 YYNGEE. CDR3 DNA sequence: TGTGCCAGCAGTCCCTACCCCCAGGGAGGAACTGAAGCTTTCTTT. This translates into CASSPYPQGGTEAFF.

This sequence joins TRBV19 and TRBJ1-2, with a weak D call TRBD1 (6 bases). The CDR3 consists of 19 residues. V lost 4 bases to trimming and J lost 5 bases, with 29 bases between them. Germline CDR1 reads LNHDA; CDR2 reads SQIVND (reference sequence). CDR3 in DNA: TGTGCCAGTAGTAATTCGGGCAGGGGCGGACAATTTCTTACATATGGCTACACCTTC. Residues: CASSNSGRGGQFLTYGYTF.